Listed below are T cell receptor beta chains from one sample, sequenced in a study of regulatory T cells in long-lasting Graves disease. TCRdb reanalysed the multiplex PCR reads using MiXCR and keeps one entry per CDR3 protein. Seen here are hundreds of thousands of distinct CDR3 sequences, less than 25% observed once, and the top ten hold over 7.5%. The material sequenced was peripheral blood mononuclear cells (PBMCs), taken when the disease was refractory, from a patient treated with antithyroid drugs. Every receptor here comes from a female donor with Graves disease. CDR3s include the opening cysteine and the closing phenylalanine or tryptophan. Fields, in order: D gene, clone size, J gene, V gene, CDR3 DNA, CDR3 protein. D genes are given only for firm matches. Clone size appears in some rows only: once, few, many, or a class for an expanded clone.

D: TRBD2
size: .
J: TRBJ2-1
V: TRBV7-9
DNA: TGTGCCAGCAGCGGAGCGGGAGGGCCGAATGAGCAGTTCTTC
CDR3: CASSGAGGPNEQFF

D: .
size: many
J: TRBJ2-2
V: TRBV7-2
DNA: TGTGCCAGCAGCTTAGTAGGCCTACCGAACACCGGGGAGCTGTTTTTT
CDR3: CASSLVGLPNTGELFF

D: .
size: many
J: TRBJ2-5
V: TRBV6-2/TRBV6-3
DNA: TGTGCCAGCAGGTCAGCCCGTGGTCTGACCCAGTACTTC
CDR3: CASRSARGLTQYF

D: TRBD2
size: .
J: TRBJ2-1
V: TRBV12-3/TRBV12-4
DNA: TGTGCCAGCCAAACCGGGACTAGCGGGAGGGCCAAGTTCTTC
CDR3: CASQTGTSGRAKFF

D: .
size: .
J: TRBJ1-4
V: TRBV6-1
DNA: TGTGCCAGCAGACCGTTGGGAGGGAGTGAAAAACTGTTTTTT
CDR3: CASRPLGGSEKLFF

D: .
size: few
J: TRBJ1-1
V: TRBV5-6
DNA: TGTGCCAGCAGCCCCCTTATGCGAGGGGACACTGAAGCTTTCTTT
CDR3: CASSPLMRGDTEAFF

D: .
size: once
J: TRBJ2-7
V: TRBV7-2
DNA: TGTGCCAGCAGCACATTTCCGGGACCCGCAGGGTACGAGCAGCACTTC
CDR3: CASSTFPGPAGYEQHF

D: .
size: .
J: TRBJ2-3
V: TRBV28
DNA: TGTGCCAGCAGACCGAGGGCCCCCGCAGATACGCAGTATTTT
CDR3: CASRPRAPADTQYF

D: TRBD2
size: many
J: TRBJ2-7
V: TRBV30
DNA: TGTGCCTGGAACCCTGGAGCGGGAGGCGACGAGCAGTACTTC
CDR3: CAWNPGAGGDEQYF

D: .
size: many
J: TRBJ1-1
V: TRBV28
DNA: TGTGCCAGCGGTTGGTTCCCGAACACTGAAGCTTTCTTT
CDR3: CASGWFPNTEAFF

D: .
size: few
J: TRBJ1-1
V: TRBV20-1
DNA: TGCAGTGCTGTCACTAGCGCCGAAGCTTTCTTT
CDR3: CSAVTSAEAFF

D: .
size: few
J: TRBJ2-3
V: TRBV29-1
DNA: TGCAGCGTTGAAGCAGAGGGAGTGGGAGATACGCAGTATTTT
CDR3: CSVEAEGVGDTQYF

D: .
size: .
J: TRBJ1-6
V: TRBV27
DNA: TGTGCCAGCAGTTGGAGGGAAAATTCACCCCTCCACTTT
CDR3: CASSWRENSPLHF

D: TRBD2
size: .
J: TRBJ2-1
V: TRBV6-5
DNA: TGTGCCAGCAGTTTCCAGCGGGAGGGTTACAATGAGCAGTTCTTC
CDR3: CASSFQREGYNEQFF

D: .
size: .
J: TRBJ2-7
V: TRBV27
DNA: TGTGCCAGCGGGGGTCTGGGGGCCTACGAGCAGTACTTC
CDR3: CASGGLGAYEQYF

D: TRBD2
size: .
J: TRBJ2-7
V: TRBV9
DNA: TGTGCCAGCAGCGACGGACTAGCGGGGGGGGAGCAGTACTTC
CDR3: CASSDGLAGGEQYF